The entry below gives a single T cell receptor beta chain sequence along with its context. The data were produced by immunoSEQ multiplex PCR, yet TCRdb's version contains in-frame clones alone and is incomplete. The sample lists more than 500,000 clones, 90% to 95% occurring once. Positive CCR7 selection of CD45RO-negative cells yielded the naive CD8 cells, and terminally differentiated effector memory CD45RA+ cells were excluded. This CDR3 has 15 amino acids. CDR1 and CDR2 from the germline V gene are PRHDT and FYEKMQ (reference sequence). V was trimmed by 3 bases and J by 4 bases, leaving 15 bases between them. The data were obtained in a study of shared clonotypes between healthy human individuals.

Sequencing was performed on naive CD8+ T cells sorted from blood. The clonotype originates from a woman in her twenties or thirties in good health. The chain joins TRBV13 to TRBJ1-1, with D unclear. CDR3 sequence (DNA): TGTGCCAGCAGCTTCAGTAGCGGGGTGGGCACTGAAGCTTTCTTT. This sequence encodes CASSFSSGVGTEAFF.